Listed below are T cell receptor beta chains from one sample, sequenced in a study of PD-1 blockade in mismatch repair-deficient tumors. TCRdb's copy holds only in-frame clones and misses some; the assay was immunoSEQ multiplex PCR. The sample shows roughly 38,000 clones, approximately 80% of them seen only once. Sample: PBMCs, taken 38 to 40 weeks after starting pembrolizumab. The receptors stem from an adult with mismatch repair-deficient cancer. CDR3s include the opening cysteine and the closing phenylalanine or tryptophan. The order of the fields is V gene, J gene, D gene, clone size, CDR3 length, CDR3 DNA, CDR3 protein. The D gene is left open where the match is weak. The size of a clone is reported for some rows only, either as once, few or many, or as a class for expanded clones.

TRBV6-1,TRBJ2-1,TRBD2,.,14,TGTGCCAGCGGCGGGACTAGCGGGAGCGATGAGCAGTTCTTC,CASGGTSGSDEQFF
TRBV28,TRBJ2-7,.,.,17,TGTGCCAGCAGTTTATCTCCCGCGTTTGCGGAGCCTAGGGAGCAGTACTTC,CASSLSPAFAEPREQYF
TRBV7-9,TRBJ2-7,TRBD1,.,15,TGTGCCAGCAGCTTAGGAGGGACAGGAAATTACGAGCAGTACTTC,CASSLGGTGNYEQYF
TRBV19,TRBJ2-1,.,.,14,TGTGCCAGTGGTCGGGGGGCGGGTTACAATGAGCAGTTCTTC,CASGRGAGYNEQFF
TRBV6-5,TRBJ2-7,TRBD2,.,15,TGTGCCAGCAGTTACGGGGCGGGAGGAATCTACGAGCAGTACTTC,CASSYGAGGIYEQYF
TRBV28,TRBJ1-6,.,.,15,TGTGCCAGCAGTTTATCAGGACTACGCGTTTCACCCCTCCACTTT,CASSLSGLRVSPLHF
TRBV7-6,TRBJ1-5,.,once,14,TGTGCCAGCAGTTCAGGGTATAGCAATCAGCCCCAGCATTTT,CASSSGYSNQPQHF
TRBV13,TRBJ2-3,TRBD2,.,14,TGTGCCAGCAGCATCCCTAGCGGGAGTGGTACGCAGTATTTT,CASSIPSGSGTQYF
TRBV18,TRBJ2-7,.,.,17,TGTGCCAGCTCACCACGCCGGTGGGGACGACAGGACTACGAGCAGTACTTC,CASSPRRWGRQDYEQYF
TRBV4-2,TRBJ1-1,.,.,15,TGTGCCAGCAGCCGCAATGGACGGGGGGACCCTGAAGCTTTCTTT,CASSRNGRGDPEAFF
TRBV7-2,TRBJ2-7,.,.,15,TGTGCCAGCAGCTTAGCACCGGACAGATACTACGAGCAGTACTTC,CASSLAPDRYYEQYF
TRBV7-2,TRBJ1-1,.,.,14,TGTGCCAGCAGCCTAGGGACTTCCAACACTGAAGCTTTCTTT,CASSLGTSNTEAFF
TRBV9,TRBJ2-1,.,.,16,TGTGCCAGCAGCGTTCCCCAGGGTAGCTCCTACAATGAGCAGTTCTTC,CASSVPQGSSYNEQFF
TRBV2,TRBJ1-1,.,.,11,TGTGCCAGCAGTTACTCCACTGAAGCTTTCTTT,CASSYSTEAFF
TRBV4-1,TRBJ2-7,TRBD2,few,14,TGCGCCAGCAGCCAAGGGACTAGACTCTACGAGCAGTACTTC,CASSQGTRLYEQYF
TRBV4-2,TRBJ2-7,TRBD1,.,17,TGTGCCAGCAGCCAAGGCCGGGACAGGGGACGCTCCTACGAGCAGTACTTC,CASSQGRDRGRSYEQYF
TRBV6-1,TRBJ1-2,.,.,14,TGTGCCAGCAGTGAAGTAGGAGGGACCTATGGCTACACCTTC,CASSEVGGTYGYTF
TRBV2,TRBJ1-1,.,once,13,TGTGCCAGCAGTGAAGTCCCACAGGGTCCGGCTTTCTTT,CASSEVPQGPAFF
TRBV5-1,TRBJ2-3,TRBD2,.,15,TGCGCCAGCAGCTATCTAGCGGGGGACACAGATACGCAGTATTTT,CASSYLAGDTDTQYF
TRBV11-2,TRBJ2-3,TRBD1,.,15,TGTGCCAGCAGCTTAGGCGGACAGGGGGCAGATACGCAGTATTTT,CASSLGGQGADTQYF
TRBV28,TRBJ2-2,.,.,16,TGTGCCAGCAGTTCTGCGGGGACCCAAAGGGCCGGGGAGCTGTTTTTT,CASSSAGTQRAGELFF
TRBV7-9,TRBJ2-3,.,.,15,TGTGCCAGCAGCTTAGAACTAGCAGGCACAGATACGCAGTATTTT,CASSLELAGTDTQYF
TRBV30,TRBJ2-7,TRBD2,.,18,TGTGCCTGGAGTGTTCTCCTTCTGACCGGGACTATCAACTACGAGCAGTACTTC,CAWSVLLLTGTINYEQYF
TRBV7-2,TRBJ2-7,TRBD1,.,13,TGTGCCAGCAGTAGGACAGGGCTCTACGAGCAGTACTTC,CASSRTGLYEQYF
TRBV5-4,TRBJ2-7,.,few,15,TGTGCCAGCAGCTCTTGGACAGCTACGAACTACGAGCAGTACTTC,CASSSWTATNYEQYF
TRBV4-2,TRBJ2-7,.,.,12,TGTGCCAGCAGCCAAGGGCTCTACGAGCAGTACTTC,CASSQGLYEQYF